These T cell receptor beta chains were read from a single sample in a study of breast tumors, draining lymph nodes, adjacent tissues. TCRdb re-derived calls from the multiplex PCR reads in MiXCR, one entry per CDR3 protein. The profile shows some 15,000 distinct CDR3 sequences, roughly three quarters of them singletons. The sequencing input was tumor-adjacent breast tissue. The origin of the receptors is a female donor with breast cancer. Some clones in this sample may be carry-over from other donors' samples. CDR3s include the opening cysteine and the closing phenylalanine or tryptophan. Each record gives: V gene, D gene, J gene, CDR3 protein. D genes are given only for firm matches.

V gene: TRBV4-2; D gene: -; J gene: TRBJ2-3; CDR3 protein: CASSRAQLADTQYF
V gene: TRBV4-3; D gene: -; J gene: TRBJ1-4; CDR3 protein: CASSRTNEKLFF
V gene: TRBV4-1; D gene: TRBD1; J gene: TRBJ2-7; CDR3 protein: CASSQVLTGDPMGEQYF
V gene: TRBV6-5; D gene: TRBD1; J gene: TRBJ1-6; CDR3 protein: CASTQTGALSPLHF
V gene: TRBV29-1; D gene: -; J gene: TRBJ2-3; CDR3 protein: CSVFYRDNLLDTQYF
V gene: TRBV7-7; D gene: -; J gene: TRBJ1-3; CDR3 protein: CASSLGGPGNTIYF
V gene: TRBV19; D gene: TRBD1; J gene: TRBJ2-1; CDR3 protein: CASSILGTGAYNEQFF
V gene: TRBV4-2; D gene: -; J gene: TRBJ2-7; CDR3 protein: CASSQGLTTYEQYF
V gene: TRBV6-5; D gene: TRBD1; J gene: TRBJ1-6; CDR3 protein: CASSYRDRGRSPLHF
V gene: TRBV7-2; D gene: -; J gene: TRBJ2-5; CDR3 protein: CASSLRGGGRIQETQYF
V gene: TRBV7-3; D gene: TRBD2; J gene: TRBJ2-1; CDR3 protein: CASSLTSLDEQFF
V gene: TRBV5-1; D gene: -; J gene: TRBJ2-5; CDR3 protein: CASSLSGSETQYF
V gene: TRBV2; D gene: -; J gene: TRBJ2-6; CDR3 protein: CATLRDTNSGANVLTF
V gene: TRBV9; D gene: TRBD2; J gene: TRBJ2-5; CDR3 protein: CASSVGGSGRRGETQYF
V gene: TRBV9; D gene: -; J gene: TRBJ2-1; CDR3 protein: CASSVDDEQFF
V gene: TRBV29-1; D gene: TRBD2; J gene: TRBJ2-2; CDR3 protein: CSVAGTSGRNTGELFF
V gene: TRBV2; D gene: TRBD1; J gene: TRBJ2-2; CDR3 protein: CASSGPGTGVGELFF
V gene: TRBV11-2; D gene: -; J gene: TRBJ1-2; CDR3 protein: CASSLVSSYGYTF
V gene: TRBV4-1; D gene: -; J gene: TRBJ2-5; CDR3 protein: CASSRAGTQETQYF
V gene: TRBV12-5; D gene: TRBD2; J gene: TRBJ2-1; CDR3 protein: CASGFLSGREQFF
V gene: TRBV20-1; D gene: TRBD2; J gene: TRBJ2-5; CDR3 protein: CSARDPASGRETQYF
V gene: TRBV24-1; D gene: TRBD2; J gene: TRBJ2-5; CDR3 protein: CATSEGTRQETQYF
V gene: TRBV7-2; D gene: -; J gene: TRBJ2-1; CDR3 protein: CASSLGPNVNEQFF
V gene: TRBV5-1; D gene: -; J gene: TRBJ2-1; CDR3 protein: CASSVSGQGAPYNEQFF
V gene: TRBV2; D gene: TRBD2; J gene: TRBJ2-7; CDR3 protein: CASSEGGSGAYEQYF
V gene: TRBV19; D gene: -; J gene: TRBJ2-3; CDR3 protein: CASSITGVRTDTQYF
V gene: TRBV5-6; D gene: TRBD2; J gene: TRBJ2-7; CDR3 protein: CASSSETLAGGDEQYF